The 18 T cell receptor beta chains listed next were all sequenced from one sample in a study of blood T cell repertoires in COVID-19. The method was immunoSEQ multiplex PCR; TCRdb's version includes in-frame clones alone and lacks a portion of them. Found here are about 10,000 clones, roughly 72% of them singletons; the top ten hold roughly 34%. Sequenced material: peripheral blood. The receptor source for this set is a human donor in a cohort sampled during active COVID-19.

This chain connects TRBV7-2 to TRBJ2-7, with D possibly matching TRBD2 (5 bases). Germline V gene sequence: CDR1 SGHTA, CDR2 FQGNSA. This CDR3 contains 15 residues. V lost 1 base and J 1 base, leaving 11 bases between the germline ends. CDR3 in DNA: TGTGCCAGCAGCTTAGACCCCACGGGGTCCTACGAGCAGTACTTC. It encodes CASSLDPTGSYEQYF.

This rearrangement joins TRBV18 to TRBJ1-4; TRBD1 agrees at 7 bases. Germline loops: CDR1 KGHSH, CDR2 LQKENI. Trimming cost V 4 bases and J 5 bases; bases outside gene matches: 4. The CDR3 spans 14 residues. The CDR3 bases are TGTGCCAGCTCACGGGACAGCGAAAATGAAAAACTGTTTTTT. Translated, it gives CASSRDSENEKLFF.

The rearrangement joins TRBV28 to TRBJ2-7; TRBD1 matches at 9 bases. V lost 6 bases to trimming and J lost 5 bases; unmatched junction nucleotides: 5. Germline V lookup: CDR1 MDHEN, CDR2 SYDVKM. This CDR3 is 13 amino acids long. CDR3 DNA sequence: TGTGCCAGCAGGACAGGGGGTTCGCACGAGCAGTACTTC. It specifies CASRTGGSHEQYF.

V is TRBV6-5 and J is TRBJ1-4; D possibly corresponds to TRBD1 (5 bases). Germline V lookup: CDR1 MNHEY, CDR2 SVGAGI. V lost 6 bases to trimming and J lost 7 bases, with 18 bases between them. The CDR3 covers 15 residues. Here the CDR3 reads CASRLKGFSGEKLFF. For the CDR3, the DNA is TGTGCCAGCAGACTAAAGGGGTTCTCGGGTGAAAAACTGTTTTTT.

The chain is built from TRBV7-7 and TRBJ2-3, with TRBD1 matching over 8 bases. Germline V gives CDR1 SSHAT, CDR2 FNYEAQ (reference sequence). The CDR3 is 14 amino acids. V shed 1 base, J shed 6 bases, and the junction held 3 bases outside the gene matches. The CDR3 DNA reads as TGTGCCAGCAGCTTAGGGACAGGGTTGGATACGCAGTATTTT. Its protein is CASSLGTGLDTQYF.

The chain recombines TRBV4-3 with TRBJ1-4; a possible D gene is TRBD1 (6 bases). Trimming removed 1 base from V and 7 bases from J, with 13 bases in between. The CDR3 sequence is 15 residues long. CDR1 LGHNA and CDR2 YSLEER come from the germline V gene. The CDR3 bases are TGCGCCAGCAGCCAAGTCGCGCGGGGGGCTGAAAAACTGTTTTTT. This sequence encodes CASSQVARGAEKLFF.

This clone was seen a handful of times. For the CDR3, the DNA is TGTGCCAGCAGCTTATCCGGGGGAGACTCTAGCACAGATACGCAGTATTTT. It encodes CASSLSGGDSSTDTQYF. The chain joins TRBV7-2 to TRBJ2-3; D possibly corresponds to TRBD2 (6 bases). Trimming left V 2 bases short and J 0 bases short, with 15 bases between. The CDR3 contains 17 residues. Germline V gives CDR1 SGHTA, CDR2 FQGNSA.

The V gene is TRBV6-6, the J gene TRBJ2-7; 11 bases fit TRBD2. Germline CDR1 reads MNHNY; CDR2 reads SVGAGI (reference sequence). Trimming cost V 7 bases and J 2 bases; bases outside gene matches: 4. The CDR3 is made up of 14 amino acids. The CDR3 spells CASTFSGGAYEQYF. The CDR3 DNA reads TGTGCCAGCACCTTTAGCGGGGGGGCCTACGAGCAGTACTTC.

V usage is TRBV5-4 and J usage is TRBJ2-7; 8 bases agree with TRBD1. Germline assignment: CDR1 SGHNT and CDR2 YYREEE (reference sequence). This CDR3 region has 14 residues. V lost 0 bases and J lost 5; bases outside the gene matches: 4. The CDR3 protein is CASSLGQGANEQYF. The CDR3 coding sequence is TGTGCCAGCAGCTTGGGCCAGGGGGCCAACGAGCAGTACTTC.

This sequence joins TRBV3-1 (or the pseudogene TRBV3-2) and TRBJ1-2; D is unresolved. The CDR3 runs to 15 residues. Per germline, CDR1 LGHDT and CDR2 YNNKEL (reference sequence). The V end was cut by 1 base, the J end by 4 bases, with 13 bases between. Written as DNA, the CDR3 is TGTGCCAGCAGCCAAGGGTTCGAGGGCAGCTATGGCTACACCTTC. The encoded protein is CASSQGFEGSYGYTF.

The rearrangement uses TRBV9 and TRBJ1-6; 10 positions agree with TRBD1. After removal of 1 base from V and 8 bases from J, the junction contained 3 bases not matched to a gene. Germline loops: CDR1 SGDLS, CDR2 YYNGEE. The CDR3 covers 15 residues. CDR3 loop: CASSVSGTGDSPLHF. In DNA, the CDR3 is TGTGCCAGCAGCGTAAGTGGGACAGGGGATTCACCCCTCCACTTT.

This clone was seen a handful of times. The V call is TRBV3-1 (or the pseudogene TRBV3-2), the J call TRBJ2-1; 8 bases align to TRBD2. CDR1 LGHDT and CDR2 YNNKEL come from the germline V gene (reference sequence). This CDR3 comprises 15 residues. Trimming took 1 base from V and 7 from J; bases not matched to a gene: 6. In DNA form, the CDR3 reads TGTGCCAGCAGCCAAGGCGGGGGGCCCAGGAATGAGCAGTTCTTC. Protein sequence: CASSQGGGPRNEQFF.

The chain combines TRBV9 with TRBJ1-6; TRBD1 matches 8 bases. V shed 3 bases, J shed 12 bases, and the junction held 8 bases outside the gene matches. Germline loops: CDR1 SGDLS, CDR2 YYNGEE. The length of the CDR3 is 14 residues. The chain's CDR3 is CASSAGQVEEPLHF. The CDR3 coding sequence is TGTGCCAGCAGCGCGGGACAGGTAGAAGAACCCCTCCACTTT.

The chain couples TRBV4-3 to TRBJ1-3; D unclear. The V and J ends lost 1 base and 4 bases respectively, with 11 bases between them. Germline V gene data show CDR1 as LGHNA and CDR2 as YSLEER. The CDR3 contains 15 residues. CDR3 loop: CASSQGVGGGNTIYF. The CDR3 DNA is TGCGCCAGCAGCCAAGGGGTGGGAGGAGGAAACACCATATATTTT.

This clone was recorded only once. The chain recombines TRBV3-1 (or the pseudogene TRBV3-2) with TRBJ2-1; 10 bases are shared with TRBD2. The CDR3 is 14 residues long. Trimming cost V 3 bases and J 8 bases; bases outside gene matches: 4. Per the germline V gene, CDR1 is LGHDT and CDR2 is YNNKEL (reference sequence). In nucleotides, the CDR3 is TGTGCCAGCAGCCACCCCGGGACTAGCGATGAGCAGTTCTTC. Translation gives CASSHPGTSDEQFF.

The V call is TRBV9, the J call TRBJ1-1, with 9 bases identical to TRBD1. Germline CDR1 and CDR2: SGDLS and YYNGEE. The length of the CDR3 is 14 residues. Losses at the gene ends were 7 bases for V and 1 base for J; bases not matched to a gene: 5. In DNA, the CDR3 is TGTGCCAGCGGGACAGGGCCGGGGAACACTGAAGCTTTCTTT. Its protein is CASGTGPGNTEAFF.

CDR3 sequence: CASSRYRDFYNSPLHF. The CDR3 DNA reads TGTGCCAGCAGCAGATACAGGGATTTCTATAATTCACCCCTCCACTTT. The J gene is TRBJ1-6, the V gene TRBV7-9; possible D gene TRBD1, 6 bases. The CDR3 runs to 16 residues. From germline, CDR1 is SEHNR and CDR2 FQNEAQ (reference sequence). Trimming took off 5 bases at V and 3 bases at J, with 14 bases between the two ends.

The chain joins TRBV7-8 to TRBJ2-7, with TRBD1 matching over 7 bases. The CDR3 is 14 amino acids. Germline-derived CDR1 and CDR2 are SGHVS and FQNEAQ. V trimming: 6 bases; J trimming: 0 bases; junction bases outside the gene matches: 5. The CDR3 protein is CASREQGNSYEQYF. The CDR3, as DNA: TGTGCCAGCAGGGAACAGGGGAACTCCTACGAGCAGTACTTC.